Presented here are 13 T cell receptor beta chains from one specimen sequenced in a study of T cell responses to AZD1222 COVID-19 vaccine. Profiling relied on immunoSEQ multiplex PCR, and the TCRdb table lists in-frame clones only, not all of them. The sample shows over 100,000 clones, approximately 90% of them seen only once. The sequences come from peripheral blood, collected on day 0 of AZD1222 vaccination. The receptor set was obtained from an adult in good health.

The gene calls are TRBV19 and TRBJ1-1, with D maybe TRBD1 (5 bases). V lost 6 bases, J lost 5 bases, and 16 bases lay in between. This CDR3 contains 14 residues. Germline CDR1 and CDR2: LNHDA and SQIVND (reference sequence). The DNA for the CDR3 is TGTGCCAGTAGAGGGGATTTGGGGCGTACTGAAGCTTTCTTT. It is translated as CASRGDLGRTEAFF.

The chain uses TRBV21-1 and TRBJ1-5; TRBD1 reflects the table's D call only, with no check against the DNA. TRBV21-1 is a documented pseudogene. The CDR3 sequence is 17 residues long. This CDR3 reads CASSKFGTPYSNQPQHF. Here the CDR3 DNA reads TGTGCCAGCAGCAAATTTGGGACACCGTATAGCAATCAGCCCCAGCATTTT.

The chain links TRBV23-1 to TRBJ2-3; D may be TRBD1 or TRBD2 (6 bases each). TRBV23-1 is assigned to the ORF class and has an uncertain function. The length of the CDR3 is 17 residues. Trimming stripped 5 bases from V and 3 bases from J, with 21 bases between. The CDR3 bases are TGCGCCAGCAGTTTAGCCTATCCGGGGGCGAAGACAGATACGCAGTATTTT. This gives the protein CASSLAYPGAKTDTQYF.

This rearrangement joins TRBV3-1 (or the pseudogene TRBV3-2) to TRBJ2-2, with TRBD2 matching 9 bases. Trimming removed 0 bases from V and 4 bases from J; junction bases left unmatched: 12. Germline assignment: CDR1 LGHDT and CDR2 YNNKEL (reference sequence). CDR3 length: 19 residues. In nucleotides, the CDR3 is TGTGCCAGCAGCCAAGATCCTGGACTAGCGAGGGTCAGCACCGGGGAGCTGTTTTTT. Translated, it gives CASSQDPGLARVSTGELFF.

The chain is built from TRBV6-5 and TRBJ1-3; 8 nucleotides align to TRBD1. This CDR3 spans 16 amino acids. With V trimmed by 0 bases and J by 3 bases, 4 bases remained unmatched. Germline V lookup: CDR1 MNHEY, CDR2 SVGAGI. CDR3 DNA sequence: TGTGCCAGCAGTTACTCACCAGGGGGCTTTGGAAACACCATATATTTT. Translated: CASSYSPGGFGNTIYF.

The rearrangement uses TRBV12-5 and TRBJ2-3; 12 bases match TRBD2. V shed 2 bases, J shed 4 bases, and the junction held 10 bases outside the gene matches. Germline CDR1 is LGHNT and CDR2 is FRNRAP. This CDR3 has 18 amino acids. In DNA form, the CDR3 reads TGTGCTAGTGGTTTGAGCCAGCTAGCGGGGGGGCACGCAGATACGCAGTATTTT. Translating it yields CASGLSQLAGGHADTQYF. The full variable domain, completed using reference TRBV12-5 and TRBJ2-3, is DARVTQTPRHKVTEMGQEVTMRCQPILGHNTVFWYRQTMMQGLELLAYFRNRAPLDDSGMPKDRFSAEMPDATLATLKIQPSEPRDSAVYFCASGLSQLAGGHADTQYFGPGTRLTVL.

The chain combines TRBV6-5 with TRBJ2-1, with TRBD2 matching 10 bases. With 6 bases clipped from V and 7 bases from J, the junction kept 9 bases outside the gene matches. CDR1 and CDR2 (germline): MNHEY, SVGAGI. The CDR3 consists of 15 residues. In DNA form, the CDR3 reads TGTGCCAGCAGGACGCCGGGACTAGCGAAAAATGAGCAGTTCTTC. Translated: CASRTPGLAKNEQFF.

V is TRBV28 and J is TRBJ2-2, with 8 bases fitting TRBD1. CDR1 and CDR2 from the germline V gene are MDHEN and SYDVKM. This CDR3 comprises 17 residues. V was clipped by 4 bases and J by 6 bases; unmatched bases: 13. The DNA for the CDR3 is TGTGCCAGCAGTTCAACCCGGACAGGGCGTGGGTCCGGGGAGCTGTTTTTT. Translation: CASSSTRTGRGSGELFF.

The J gene is TRBJ1-1, the V gene TRBV2; D remains unclear. V lost 6 bases and J 1 base, leaving 12 bases between the germline ends. The length of the CDR3 is 14 residues. Germline values: CDR1 SNHLY, CDR2 FYNNEI. The CDR3 coding sequence is TGTGCCAGCAGGCTAACCGGGAGGAACACTGAAGCTTTCTTT. It is translated as CASRLTGRNTEAFF.

The rearrangement joins TRBV24-1 to TRBJ1-2; perhaps TRBD1 as D (5 bases). The V gene's germline CDR1 is KGHDR and CDR2 SFDVKD. V was trimmed by 7 bases and J by 0 bases, leaving 11 bases between them. The CDR3 has 14 amino acids. The CDR3 nucleotides read TGTGCCACCAGGAGGGACGGATCTAACTATGGCTACACCTTC. This sequence encodes CATRRDGSNYGYTF.

This chain connects TRBV9 to TRBJ1-5, with D possibly TRBD1 on 5 matching bases. The CDR3 totals 17 residues. Looked up from germline, CDR1 is SGDLS and CDR2 is YYNGEE. Trimming shortened V by 6 bases and J by 0 bases, and 19 bases separated the two germline ends. In DNA form, the CDR3 reads TGTGCCAGCACGCCGGGGGAGGGTTGGGATAGCAATCAGCCCCAGCATTTT. Translating it yields CASTPGEGWDSNQPQHF.

This sequence joins TRBV19 and TRBJ2-7; 7 bases are a match to TRBD1. Germline V CDR1 and CDR2: LNHDA, SQIVND (reference sequence). Trimming at V came to 4 bases and at J to 6 bases, leaving 9 bases not matched to a gene. The CDR3 runs to 14 residues. The CDR3 sequence: CASSKGARSSEQYF. As DNA, the CDR3 is TGTGCCAGTAGTAAGGGGGCGAGGTCCAGCGAGCAGTACTTC. Together with reference TRBV19 and TRBJ2-7, the CDR3 gives the full variable domain: DGGITQSPKYLFRKEGQNVTLSCEQNLNHDAMYWYRQDPGQGLRLIYYSQIVNDFQKGDIAEGYSVSREKKESFPLTVTSAQKNPTAFYLCASSKGARSSEQYFGPGTRLTVT.

The rearrangement links TRBV11-2 to TRBJ1-1, with D hard to call. Germline V gives CDR1 SGHAT, CDR2 FQNNGV. Trimming stripped 3 bases from V and 0 bases from J, with 8 bases between. This CDR3 contains 14 residues. CDR3 sequence: CASSLREVNTEAFF. CDR3 in DNA: TGTGCCAGCAGCTTGAGGGAAGTGAACACTGAAGCTTTCTTT.